This TCR beta chain stems from a study of cytomegalovirus exposure and HLA in healthy donors. Points from the study as a whole: A list of around 150 TCR beta chains associated with cytomegalovirus was given. The study carried out a later analysis of TCR beta sequences. It associated approximately 16,000 of them with specific HLA alleles at a false discovery rate of 0.05. Later analysis demonstrated an association between a missense DCLRE1C variant and TCR beta V- and J-gene trimming.

Primers: 60 Vbeta forward and 13 Jbeta reverse. TCRdb's table, derived via immunoSEQ multiplex PCR, lists solely in-frame clones and lacks some. This table has approximately 120,000 clones, 70% to 85% appearing once. The V end was cut by 4 bases, the J end by 0 bases, with 10 bases between. This CDR3 region has 15 residues. Germline loops: CDR1 MNHNY, CDR2 SVGAGI (reference sequence). This clone turned up a few times. Antigen unknown. Source material: PBMCs. The gene calls are TRBV6-6 and TRBJ1-5; D is undetermined. This sequence originates from a middle-aged woman in good health and CMV-seropositive. The CDR3 spells CASSLSRNSNQPQHF. The DNA of the CDR3 is TGTGCCAGCAGTTTATCCAGGAATAGCAATCAGCCCCAGCATTTT.